The 23 T cell receptor beta chains listed next were all sequenced from one sample in a study of spatial heterogeneity in lung cancer. Time point described: blood at routine non-recurrence follow-up after resection. TCRdb used MiXCR to reprocess the 5' RACE reads, holding one entry per CDR3 protein. Among under 75,000 distinct CDR3 sequences, about 8.2% were seen once, and the ten largest hold 1.9%. The source material was PBMCs, sampled at follow-up. The receptors here all came from a female donor with early-stage non-small cell lung cancer.

The chain joins TRBV28 to TRBJ1-6; tentative D call: TRBD1 (5 bases). The germline gives CDR1 MDHEN, CDR2 SYDVKM. The CDR3 extends over 14 amino acids. Trimming took off 8 bases at V and 8 bases at J, with 16 bases between the two ends. The CDR3 spells CASRRGIYYSPLHF. CDR3 sequence (DNA): TGTGCCAGCCGGCGGGGCATTTATTATTCACCCCTCCACTTT. Together with reference TRBV28 and TRBJ1-6, the CDR3 gives the full variable domain: DVKVTQSSRYLVKRTGEKVFLECVQDMDHENMFWYRQDPGLGLRLIYFSYDVKMKEKGDIPEGYSVSREKKERFSLILESASTNQTSMYLCASRRGIYYSPLHFGNGTRLTVT.

This clonotype was recorded at least ten times. This chain links TRBV7-9 with TRBJ2-7, with D unclear. Germline assignment: CDR1 SEHNR and CDR2 FQNEAQ (reference sequence). Trimming took off 4 bases at V and 2 bases at J, with 9 bases between the two ends. The CDR3 runs to 13 residues. In nucleotides, the CDR3 is TGTGCCAGCAGCTCGACTCTTGCCTACGAGCAGTACTTC. Its protein is CASSSTLAYEQYF. Full variable domain (outside the CDR3, taken from reference TRBV7-9 and TRBJ2-7): DTGVSQNPRHKITKRGQNVTFRCDPISEHNRLYWYRQTLGQGPEFLTYFQNEAQLEKSRLLSDRFSAERPKGSFSTLEIQRTEQGDSAMYLCASSSTLAYEQYFGPGTRLTVT.

This clonotype appeared many times. CDR3 coding DNA: TGTGCCAGCAGTCAGACGTGGGGGGATTCACCCCTCCACTTT. It translates to CASSQTWGDSPLHF. This chain links TRBV6-5 with TRBJ1-6, with TRBD1 as a possible D gene (5 bases). The CDR3 extends over 14 amino acids. V was pared by 5 bases and J by 8 bases, with 13 bases between. CDR1 MNHEY and CDR2 SVGAGI come from the germline V gene.

This clonotype was seen ten or more times. The genes are TRBV7-2 and TRBJ2-5, with 11 bases matching TRBD2. There are 16 residues in the CDR3. Germline-derived CDR1 and CDR2 are SGHTA and FQGNSA. V was pared by 5 bases and J by 4 bases, with 9 bases of the junction left unmatched. The CDR3 DNA follows: TGTGCCAGCAGCCTCAACATAGCGGGAGGGGGAGAGACCCAGTACTTC. As protein: CASSLNIAGGGETQYF. Full variable domain (outside the CDR3, taken from reference TRBV7-2 and TRBJ2-5): GAGVSQSPSNKVTEKGKDVELRCDPISGHTALYWYRQSLGQGLEFLIYFQGNSAPDKSGLPSDRFSAERTGGSVSTLTIQRTQQEDSAVYLCASSLNIAGGGETQYFGPGTRLLVL.

This clonotype was detected ten times or more. The rearrangement joins TRBV2 to TRBJ2-2; D not resolved. V was trimmed by 3 bases and J by 1 base, leaving 6 bases between them. The CDR3 length is 14 residues. The V gene's germline CDR1 is SNHLY and CDR2 FYNNEI. The CDR3 bases are TGTGCCAGCAGTGAGGCCCGGAACACCGGGGAGCTGTTTTTT. It codes for CASSEARNTGELFF. Filled out from reference TRBV2 and TRBJ2-2, the complete variable domain reads EPEVTQTPSHQVTQMGQEVILRCVPISNHLYFYWYRQILGQKVEFLVSFYNNEISEKSEIFDDQFSVERPDGSNFTLKIRSTKLEDSAMYFCASSEARNTGELFFGEGSRLTVL.

Worth noting for this clonotype: A read error may be the cause here, since a much bigger clone is one base away. The rearrangement uses TRBV12-3 or TRBV12-4 and TRBJ1-1, with D uncertain. V lost 5 bases, J lost 7 bases, and 20 bases lay in between. The CDR3 is made up of 15 amino acids. The CDR3 DNA reads TGTGCCAGCAGTGAAGGCCCCAGGATCATGGATGAAGCTTTCTTT. It specifies CASSEGPRIMDEAFF.

The chain recombines TRBV10-3 with TRBJ1-1, with no clear D. Between the trimmed V and J ends, which lost 8 bases and 1 base, there was a span of 11 bases. The CDR3 spans 13 residues. Per germline, CDR1 ENHRY and CDR2 SYGVKD. CDR3 in DNA: TGTGCCATCTGGTCAGGCGGGAACACTGAAGCTTTCTTT. Encoded protein: CAIWSGGNTEAFF.

This clonotype appeared a few times. The chain uses TRBV28 and TRBJ2-5; D is ambiguous. Trimming pared 4 bases from V and 4 bases from J, leaving 13 bases between. Germline loops: CDR1 MDHEN, CDR2 SYDVKM. CDR3 length: 14 residues. CDR3 loop: CASSSPGTSETQYF. CDR3 sequence (DNA): TGTGCCAGCAGTTCCCCCGGAACTTCAGAGACCCAGTACTTC. Looking up the rest from reference TRBV28 and TRBJ2-5 gives the full variable domain: DVKVTQSSRYLVKRTGEKVFLECVQDMDHENMFWYRQDPGLGLRLIYFSYDVKMKEKGDIPEGYSVSREKKERFSLILESASTNQTSMYLCASSSPGTSETQYFGPGTRLLVL.

This clonotype was counted ten times or more. The chain uses TRBV30 and TRBJ1-2; D is ambiguous. This CDR3 has 11 residues. CDR1 and CDR2 from the germline V gene are GTSNPN and SVGIG (reference sequence). V gave up 4 bases and J gave up 9 bases, with 12 bases separating them. CDR3 amino acids: CAWKRPGRYTF. The CDR3 region has the DNA TGTGCCTGGAAACGTCCCGGCCGCTACACCTTC.

There are a few counts of this clonotype. The chain employs TRBV7-3 and TRBJ2-2; 13 bases line up with TRBD2. Trimming cost V 5 bases and J 7 bases; bases outside gene matches: 4. Germline V lookup: CDR1 SGHTA, CDR2 FQGTGA. This CDR3 contains 15 residues. The CDR3 coding sequence is TGTGCCAGCAGCGGGGGACTAGCGGGACACGGGGAGCTGTTTTTT. It specifies CASSGGLAGHGELFF.

The chain recombines TRBV12-3 or TRBV12-4 with TRBJ2-3; perhaps TRBD2 as D (6 bases). The CDR3 runs 14 residues. Trimming took 3 bases from V and 4 from J, leaving 11 bases between them. The CDR3: CASSFMGGADTQYF. The CDR3 DNA follows: TGTGCCAGCAGTTTTATGGGCGGGGCAGATACGCAGTATTTT.

This clonotype was found a few times. This chain joins TRBV19 and TRBJ2-7; D is undetermined. CDR1 and CDR2 from the germline V gene are LNHDA and SQIVND (reference sequence). There are 14 residues in the CDR3. V was clipped by 4 bases and J by 1 base, with 11 bases between them. The CDR3 here is CASSTRPGSYEQYF. The DNA of the CDR3 is TGTGCCAGTAGTACCCGCCCGGGTTCCTACGAGCAGTACTTC.

This clonotype was seen ten or more times. For the CDR3, the DNA is TGTGCCAGCTCACCAGAAAGGATAAGCGGGAGAGGGGCCGAGCAGTACTTC. Translated, it gives CASSPERISGRGAEQYF. The chain carries TRBV18 and TRBJ2-7; TRBD2 agrees at 8 bases. Unmatched junction bases numbered 15, after V lost 2 bases and J lost 6 bases. The CDR3 has 17 amino acids. The germline V gene has CDR1 KGHSH and CDR2 LQKENI.

This clonotype was counted at least ten times. The gene calls are TRBV7-8 and TRBJ2-5, with TRBD2 identical over 11 bases. From germline, CDR1 is SGHVS and CDR2 FQNEAQ. Unmatched junction bases numbered 4, after V lost 2 bases and J lost 5 bases. The CDR3 runs to 15 residues. CDR3 sequence: CASSLLLAGGETQYF. CDR3 nucleotides: TGTGCCAGCAGCTTACTTCTAGCGGGAGGCGAGACCCAGTACTTC.

This clonotype showed up just a few times. V gene TRBV29-1 combines with J gene TRBJ2-2; 11 bases are shared with TRBD2. The CDR3 consists of 16 residues. J lost 2 bases, V lost 6 bases, and 8 bases had no gene match. Germline-derived CDR1 and CDR2 are SQVTM and ANQGSEA. CDR3 sequence: CSVIVAGGPNTGELFF. For the CDR3, the DNA is TGCAGCGTAATAGTAGCGGGAGGGCCAAACACCGGGGAGCTGTTTTTT.

This clonotype was counted ten times or more. The chain recombines TRBV5-1 with TRBJ2-7; 8 bases fit TRBD1. The V gene's germline CDR1 is SGHRS and CDR2 YFSETQ. The CDR3 totals 15 residues. With 5 bases clipped from V and 9 bases from J, the junction kept 16 bases outside the gene matches. For the CDR3, the DNA is TGCGCCAGCAGTGGCCGTGGACAGGGTCCCCCTGTGCAGTACTTC. This gives the protein CASSGRGQGPPVQYF.

This clonotype was detected ten times or more. The chain employs TRBV7-3 and TRBJ1-6; D might be TRBD1 (6 bases). The CDR3 has 15 residues. V lost 3 bases and J lost 9, with 15 bases in between. Germline CDR1 and CDR2: SGHTA and FQGTGA. DNA of the CDR3: TGTGCCAGCAGCTTCTCCGGGACACCCTCTTCACCCCTCCACTTT. This codes for CASSFSGTPSSPLHF. Looking up the rest from reference TRBV7-3 and TRBJ1-6 gives the full variable domain: GAGVSQTPSNKVTEKGKYVELRCDPISGHTALYWYRQSLGQGPEFLIYFQGTGAADDSGLPNDRFFAVRPEGSVSTLKIQRTERGDSAVYLCASSFSGTPSSPLHFGNGTRLTVT.

This clonotype was counted many times. V is TRBV6-2 or TRBV6-3 and J is TRBJ2-1, with no clear D. The CDR3 contains 13 residues. The germline CDR1 and CDR2 sequences are MNHEY and SVGEGT. V lost 4 bases and J lost 0, with 4 bases in between. The CDR3 DNA reads as TGTGCCAGCAGTTCAGCCTCCTACAATGAGCAGTTCTTC. Translated, it gives CASSSASYNEQFF.

This clonotype occurred a few times. The chain recombines TRBV7-2 with TRBJ1-2; D is perhaps TRBD1 (5 bases). V was pared by 2 bases and J by 3 bases, with 10 bases between. In germline, CDR1 is SGHTA, CDR2 FQGNSA. The CDR3 is 14 residues long. The CDR3 sequence: CASSLNGGDYGYTF. The CDR3 nucleotides are TGTGCCAGCAGCTTAAACGGAGGGGACTATGGCTACACCTTC.

This clonotype has at least ten counts. The chain combines TRBV7-9 with TRBJ1-1; TRBD1 matches 7 bases. Germline loops: CDR1 SEHNR, CDR2 FQNEAQ (reference sequence). The CDR3 extends over 16 amino acids. J was trimmed by 0 bases and V by 4 bases; bases with no gene match: 8. CDR3 protein: CASSSLTGNMNTEAFF. The CDR3, as DNA: TGTGCCAGCAGCTCCTTGACAGGGAATATGAACACTGAAGCTTTCTTT.

The chain employs TRBV12-3 or TRBV12-4 and TRBJ1-1, with unresolved D. The germline V and J ends were trimmed by 4 bases and 0 bases, with 9 bases remaining between them. The CDR3 runs 14 residues. The CDR3 sequence: CASSSVGLNTEAFF. The CDR3 nucleotides read TGTGCCAGCAGTTCAGTAGGTCTGAACACTGAAGCTTTCTTT.

The rearrangement links TRBV5-4 to TRBJ2-5; D possibly corresponds to TRBD2 (5 bases). V lost 1 base and J lost 5, with 12 bases in between. This CDR3 contains 14 residues. CDR1 and CDR2 (germline): SGHNT, YYREEE (reference sequence). DNA for the CDR3: TGTGCCAGCAGCTTGTCCCTAGCTTGGGAGACCCAGTACTTC. This translates into CASSLSLAWETQYF.

This clonotype was recorded at least ten times. V and J are TRBV29-1 and TRBJ2-2; the match to TRBD2 covers 7 bases. Losses at the gene ends were 7 bases for V and 2 bases for J; bases not matched to a gene: 13. CDR1 and CDR2 (germline): SQVTM, ANQGSEA. CDR3 length equals 16 residues. Here the CDR3 reads CSASLGGGVNTGELFF. CDR3 DNA: TGCAGCGCCTCTCTAGGCGGGGGTGTAAACACCGGGGAGCTGTTTTTT.